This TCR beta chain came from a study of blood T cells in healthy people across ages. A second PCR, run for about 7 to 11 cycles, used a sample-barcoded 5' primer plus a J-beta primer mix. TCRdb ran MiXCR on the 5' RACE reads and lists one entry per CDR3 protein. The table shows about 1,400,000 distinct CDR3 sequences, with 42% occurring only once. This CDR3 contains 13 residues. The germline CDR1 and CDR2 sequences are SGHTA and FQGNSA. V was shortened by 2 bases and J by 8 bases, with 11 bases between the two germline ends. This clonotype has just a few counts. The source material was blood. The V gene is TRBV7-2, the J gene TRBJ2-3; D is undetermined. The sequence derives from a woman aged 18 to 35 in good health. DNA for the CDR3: TGTGCCAGCAGCTTAATTCAGGCCGGTACGCAGTATTTT. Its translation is CASSLIQAGTQYF.